Included here is one TCR beta chain sequence, with context. The data stem from a study of blood T cell repertoires in COVID-19. Study-level background: Samples of COVID-19 (acute and convalescent) were obtained from the United States, Italy and Spain. PBMCs, B-cell-depleted T cells, or T cells were the source of the cDNA or gDNA that made up the material.

The authors' processing: Estimates of nucleated cell counts were drawn from the amplification of reference gene primers. Measured with immunoSEQ multiplex PCR; TCRdb has only the in-frame clones, and not every one. Clonal size and the V and J genes are those of that table, whereas D and trimming came from the DNA. Among just under 90,000 clones listed, 60% to 80% were seen once. This CDR3 is 14 amino acids long. V dropped 7 bases and J dropped 9 bases, with 16 bases sitting between them. In germline, CDR1 is ENHRY, CDR2 SYGVKD. Specimen: peripheral blood. The rearrangement uses TRBV10-3 and TRBJ1-6; unclear D gene. This receptor was taken from an elderly woman with acute or convalescent COVID-19. The CDR3 is CAITPGRTGSPLHF. Here the CDR3 DNA reads TGTGCCATCACCCCGGGGAGGACCGGTTCACCCCTCCACTTT.